A single sample gave rise to the 30 T cell receptor beta chains below, sequenced in a study of regulatory T cells in long-lasting Graves disease. Time point defined: newly diagnosed GD, antithyroid drugs for less than 3 months. Construction of the TCR library relied on RNA isolated from PBMCs. With iRepertoire HTBI primers and Arm-PCR of CDR3 regions, TCR beta libraries were built. TCRdb reprocessed the multiplex PCR reads with MiXCR, giving one entry per CDR3 protein. The repertoire holds over 500,000 distinct CDR3 sequences, with more than 15% as singletons. This same sample was also taken into another study, of T cells in Graves' hyperthyroidism and ophthalmopathy.

This specimen consisted of peripheral blood mononuclear cells (PBMCs), obtained at new diagnosis, from a patient treated with antithyroid drugs. These receptors all come from a man younger than 35 with Graves disease.

Regarding this clonotype: An end of the junction differs from the germline gene, which may be a read error. This sequence joins TRBV20-1 and TRBJ2-3, with 7 bases lining up with TRBD1. The CDR3 runs 15 residues. CDR1 and CDR2 (germline): DFQATT, SNEGSKA (reference sequence). The chain's CDR3 is CSSNRRDSSTDKQYF. The CDR3 DNA reads as TGCAGTTCAAACCGCCGGGACAGCAGCACAGATAAGCAGTATTTT.

This clonotype was observed at least ten times. The chain links TRBV30 to TRBJ2-4; TRBD1 matches at 9 bases. The germline gives CDR1 GTSNPN, CDR2 SVGIG (reference sequence). Unmatched junction bases numbered 5, after V lost 5 bases and J lost 9 bases. The CDR3 loop spans 12 amino acids. The CDR3 region has the DNA TGTGCCTGGGGGGACAGGGCGAGCATTCAGTACTTC. It yields the protein CAWGDRASIQYF. The whole variable domain, remainder taken from reference TRBV30 and TRBJ2-4, is SQTIHQWPATLVQPVGSPLSLECTVEGTSNPNLYWYRQAAGRGLQLLFYSVGIGQISSEVPQNLSASRPQDRQFILSSKKLLLSDSGFYLCAWGDRASIQYFGAGTRLSVL.

This clonotype was seen only a few times. The rearrangement links TRBV2 to TRBJ2-1; TRBD2 aligns across 12 bases. Germline loops: CDR1 SNHLY, CDR2 FYNNEI. The CDR3 spans 20 residues. V shed 3 bases, J shed 8 bases, and the junction held 20 bases outside the gene matches. The CDR3 spells CASSDGDRVGLAGRFDEQFF. The CDR3 nucleotides are TGTGCCAGCAGTGATGGGGACAGGGTAGGACTAGCGGGAAGGTTCGATGAGCAGTTCTTC.

This clonotype came up many times. The gene calls are TRBV7-8 and TRBJ2-2; D remains ambiguous. The V end lost 1 base, the J end lost 3 bases, and 3 bases lay between the germline ends. Germline V CDR1 and CDR2: SGHVS, FQNEAQ. CDR3 length equals 13 residues. The CDR3 region is CASSLVDTGELFF. The CDR3 DNA sequence: TGTGCCAGCAGCTTAGTCGACACCGGGGAGCTGTTTTTT. Variable domain in full (rest from reference TRBV7-8 and TRBJ2-2): GAGVSQSPRYKVAKRGQDVALRCDPISGHVSLFWYQQALGQGPEFLTYFQNEAQLDKSGLPSDRFFAERPEGSVSTLKIQRTQQEDSAVYLCASSLVDTGELFFGEGSRLTVL.

This clonotype was found a few times. The chain recombines TRBV28 with TRBJ1-1; 10 bases are a match to TRBD1. Germline CDR1 is MDHEN and CDR2 is SYDVKM. CDR3 length: 16 residues. J lost 3 bases, V lost 3 bases, and 7 bases had no gene match. This CDR3 is CASSFWGTGDYTEAFF. CDR3 nucleotides: TGTGCCAGCAGTTTTTGGGGGACAGGGGATTACACTGAAGCTTTCTTT.

This clonotype was counted at least ten times. The chain employs TRBV5-1 and TRBJ2-7; 7 bases align to TRBD1. This CDR3 has 14 residues. Germline-derived CDR1 and CDR2 are SGHRS and YFSETQ. The junction had 9 bases not matched to a gene; V was cut back by 4 bases and J by 5 bases. CDR3 in amino acids: CASSPRDRVDEQYF. In DNA, the CDR3 is TGCGCCAGCAGCCCCCGGGACAGAGTCGACGAGCAGTACTTC.

This sequence joins TRBV12-3 or TRBV12-4 and TRBJ2-5; the match to TRBD2 covers 14 bases. With 4 bases clipped from V and 5 bases from J, the junction kept 6 bases outside the gene matches. CDR3 length equals 16 residues. CDR3 region: CASSSRLAGGRETQYF. The CDR3 region has the DNA TGTGCCAGCAGTTCCCGACTAGCGGGAGGGCGGGAGACCCAGTACTTC.

The V gene is TRBV15, the J gene TRBJ2-7; 11 bases agree with TRBD1. The CDR3 spans 15 residues. Unmatched junction bases numbered 7, after V lost 6 bases and J lost 3 bases. CDR1 and CDR2 from the germline V gene are LNHNV and YYDKDF (reference sequence). The CDR3 DNA sequence: TGTGCCACCAGTTCGGGACAGGGGGATTACTACGAGCAGTACTTC. Encoded protein: CATSSGQGDYYEQYF.

This clonotype was picked up many times. The junction departs from germline at one end; a sequencing error may be responsible. The chain employs TRBV9 and TRBJ2-7, with 9 nucleotides matching TRBD2. In germline, CDR1 is SGDLS, CDR2 YYNGEE. This CDR3 is built from 13 residues. CDR3 sequence (DNA): TGCGCCAGCAGCGCTAGCGGGGCCTACGAGCAGTACTTC. Protein: CASSASGAYEQYF.

The chain employs TRBV18 and TRBJ1-2; D is unresolved. Germline CDR1 reads KGHSH; CDR2 reads LQKENI. The CDR3 consists of 13 residues. V dropped 0 bases and J dropped 5 bases, with 7 bases sitting between them. CDR3 bases: TGTGCCAGCTCACCACCGTCACAGTATGGCTACACCTTC. This codes for CASSPPSQYGYTF.

This clonotype was counted many times. The rearrangement joins TRBV27 to TRBJ2-7; no clear D. Germline CDR1 MNHEY, CDR2 SMNVEV (reference sequence). V was pared by 8 bases and J by 2 bases, with 13 bases between. This CDR3 has 13 residues. The CDR3 bases are TGTGCCAGCTCACCTTTAAGACCCTACGAGCAGTACTTC. Its translation: CASSPLRPYEQYF.

This clonotype was seen ten or more times. CDR3 in DNA: TGTGCCAGCAGGCCAGCAAACACCGGGGAGCTGTTTTTT. Translating it yields CASRPANTGELFF. The rearrangement links TRBV2 to TRBJ2-2; D uncertain. Per germline, CDR1 SNHLY and CDR2 FYNNEI. This CDR3 has 13 residues. V was cut by 6 bases and J by 2 bases, with 7 bases left in between. Filled out from reference TRBV2 and TRBJ2-2, the complete variable domain reads EPEVTQTPSHQVTQMGQEVILRCVPISNHLYFYWYRQILGQKVEFLVSFYNNEISEKSEIFDDQFSVERPDGSNFTLKIRSTKLEDSAMYFCASRPANTGELFFGEGSRLTVL.

Details on this clonotype: A read error is possible here, since a much larger clone lies one base away. In DNA, the CDR3 is TGCGCCAGCAGCCAGCATGTACCGGGAGGGTTGTCAGATGCGCAGTATTTT. Amino acids: CASSQHVPGGLSDAQYF. The V call is TRBV4-1, the J call TRBJ2-3; TRBD2 matches at 8 bases. The germline CDR1 and CDR2 sequences are MGHRA and YSYEKL. This CDR3 is 17 amino acids long.

The chain couples TRBV6-1 to TRBJ2-7; D might be TRBD2 (5 bases). The CDR3 spans 14 residues. CDR1 MNHNS and CDR2 SASEGT come from the germline V gene. Trimming stripped 6 bases from V and 0 bases from J, with 12 bases between. The CDR3 loop is CASRGGSHSYEQYF. The CDR3 nucleotides are TGTGCCAGCAGAGGCGGGTCCCACTCCTACGAGCAGTACTTC.

There are many counts of this clonotype. The chain recombines TRBV2 with TRBJ2-1; 8 nucleotides agree with TRBD2. The length of the CDR3 is 15 residues. With 8 bases clipped from V and 4 bases from J, the junction kept 10 bases outside the gene matches. Germline V gives CDR1 SNHLY, CDR2 FYNNEI. The CDR3 region has the DNA TGTGCCAGCCCCCGGGAACTAGCGGAATACAATGAGCAGTTCTTC. This translates into CASPRELAEYNEQFF.

This clonotype was seen many times. This sequence joins TRBV28 and TRBJ2-7, with TRBD1 matching 8 bases. From germline, CDR1 is MDHEN and CDR2 SYDVKM. CDR3 length: 16 amino acids. The V segment lost 4 bases and the J segment 7 bases; nucleotides outside the gene matches: 15. In DNA form, the CDR3 reads TGTGCCAGCAGTTCTCCAGGACAGGGCCGAAAGAAGGAGCAGTACTTC. Encoded protein: CASSSPGQGRKKEQYF.

In regard to this clonotype: This may come from a read error, since a much larger clone is one base off. The CDR3 does not end in the conserved phenylalanine or tryptophan, so this is likely a read error. J is TRBJ1-2 and V is TRBV28; 9 positions agree with TRBD1. This CDR3 has 12 amino acids. CDR1 is MDHEN, CDR2 SYDVKM, per germline. After removal of 10 bases from V and 2 bases from J, the junction contained 2 bases not matched to a gene. The CDR3 region is CATGTGNYGYTL. CDR3 sequence (DNA): TGTGCCACAGGGACAGGGAACTATGGCTACACCCTC.

This clonotype was counted only a few times. The V call is TRBV6-1, the J call TRBJ2-2; 8 nucleotides align to TRBD1. With 6 bases clipped from V and 1 base from J, the junction kept 1 base outside the gene matches. CDR1 and CDR2 from the germline V gene are MNHNS and SASEGT. The CDR3 runs to 14 residues. Written as DNA, the CDR3 is TGTGCCAGCAGCGGACAGGGGAACACCGGGGAGCTGTTTTTT. Protein sequence: CASSGQGNTGELFF.

This chain connects TRBV5-6 to TRBJ2-3; 10 bases agree with TRBD2. This CDR3 is 16 amino acids long. Germline-derived CDR1 and CDR2 are SGHDT and YYEEEE. J lost 6 bases, V lost 5 bases, and 12 bases had no gene match. Here the CDR3 reads CASRSLAGGVADTQYF. DNA of the CDR3: TGTGCCAGCAGGTCGTTAGCGGGAGGAGTCGCCGATACGCAGTATTTT.

Ten or more counts support this clonotype. The V and J genes are TRBV7-9 and TRBJ2-7; D gene ambiguous. CDR3 size: 13 residues. Germline V lookup: CDR1 SEHNR, CDR2 FQNEAQ (reference sequence). V was pared by 5 bases and J by 9 bases, with 17 bases between. CDR3 nucleotides: TGTGCCAGCAGCCCCCCCCTTCTTAGACGGCAGTACTTC. As protein: CASSPPLLRRQYF.

The table lists this clonotype with many counts. The V and J genes are TRBV12-3 or TRBV12-4 and TRBJ2-4; 11 nucleotides agree with TRBD2. The CDR3 spans 19 residues. V was pared by 6 bases and J by 0 bases, with 13 bases of the junction left unmatched. The CDR3: CASRQGETSGVRAKNIQYF. In DNA, the CDR3 is TGTGCCAGCAGACAAGGCGAGACTAGCGGGGTGCGAGCCAAAAACATTCAGTACTTC.

The genes are TRBV19 and TRBJ2-4; the match to TRBD2 covers 11 bases. CDR3 length: 18 residues. V lost 1 base to trimming and J lost 1 base; unmatched junction nucleotides: 6. The germline CDR1 and CDR2 sequences are LNHDA and SQIVND (reference sequence). The CDR3 DNA reads TGTGCCAGTAGTATAGGGCTAGCGGGAGGTAGGGCCAAAAACATTCAGTACTTC. It specifies CASSIGLAGGRAKNIQYF.

The chain employs TRBV9 and TRBJ2-1, with D perhaps matching TRBD2 (5 bases). Trimming cost V 0 bases and J 8 bases, with 12 bases left between them. The CDR3 is 14 residues long. CDR1 SGDLS and CDR2 YYNGEE come from the germline V gene. The CDR3 is CASSVDVASYEQFF. CDR3 nucleotides: TGTGCCAGCAGCGTAGATGTGGCTAGCTATGAGCAGTTCTTC.

This clonotype was detected many times. The genes are TRBV12-3 or TRBV12-4 and TRBJ1-6; D is unresolved. The V end lost 4 bases, the J end lost 7 bases, and 5 bases lay between the germline ends. This CDR3 comprises 12 residues. The CDR3 spells CASSWVNSPLHF. DNA for the CDR3: TGTGCCAGCAGTTGGGTGAATTCACCCCTCCACTTT.

The rearrangement links TRBV12-5 to TRBJ1-5; 8 bases fit TRBD1. Looked up from germline, CDR1 is LGHNT and CDR2 is FRNRAP. The CDR3 length is 17 residues. The junction had 14 bases not matched to a gene; V was cut back by 3 bases and J by 7 bases. The CDR3 region has the DNA TGTGCTAGTGGTTTCTGGGCCATCCCGACAGGGGACCAGCCCCAGCATTTT. Protein: CASGFWAIPTGDQPQHF.

This clonotype was recorded many times. The chain recombines TRBV11-2 with TRBJ2-3, with TRBD2 identical over 9 bases. Germline trimming cut 6 bases from V and 3 bases from J; bases unmatched to any gene: 10. This CDR3 is built from 16 residues. Germline CDR1 SGHAT, CDR2 FQNNGV. The CDR3 sequence: CASRPGGSGRTDTQYF. CDR3 nucleotide sequence: TGTGCCAGCAGACCCGGCGGTAGCGGGAGAACAGATACGCAGTATTTT.

This clonotype was seen repeatedly, ten times or more. The chain combines TRBV20-1 with TRBJ2-7; D is undetermined. Germline assignment: CDR1 DFQATT and CDR2 SNEGSKA (reference sequence). The ends were cut back, 4 bases at V and 6 bases at J, with 16 bases in the middle. The CDR3 is 13 residues long. The CDR3 protein is CSATTFGVGEQYF. The CDR3 DNA reads as TGCAGTGCTACCACGTTCGGTGTGGGCGAGCAGTACTTC.

This clonotype appeared many times. DNA of the CDR3: TGTGCCAGCAGCTCAACGGGACTCCTCAATGAGCAGTTCTTC. This sequence encodes CASSSTGLLNEQFF. The V gene is TRBV7-3, the J gene TRBJ2-1, with D perhaps TRBD2 (6 bases). The CDR3 runs 14 residues. Trimming cost V 4 bases and J 6 bases, with 13 bases left between them. Germline V gives CDR1 SGHTA, CDR2 FQGTGA. The whole variable domain, remainder taken from reference TRBV7-3 and TRBJ2-1, is GAGVSQTPSNKVTEKGKYVELRCDPISGHTALYWYRQSLGQGPEFLIYFQGTGAADDSGLPNDRFFAVRPEGSVSTLKIQRTERGDSAVYLCASSSTGLLNEQFFGPGTRLTVL.

This clonotype has a handful of counts. The chain carries TRBV28 and TRBJ2-7, with 12 bases lining up with TRBD1. The CDR3 extends over 14 amino acids. Germline loops: CDR1 MDHEN, CDR2 SYDVKM. Unmatched junction bases numbered 3, after V lost 6 bases and J lost 3 bases. CDR3 protein: CASRGTGGIYEQYF. DNA for the CDR3: TGTGCCAGCAGAGGGACAGGGGGCATCTACGAGCAGTACTTC. Complete variable domain (other parts from reference TRBV28 and TRBJ2-7): DVKVTQSSRYLVKRTGEKVFLECVQDMDHENMFWYRQDPGLGLRLIYFSYDVKMKEKGDIPEGYSVSREKKERFSLILESASTNQTSMYLCASRGTGGIYEQYFGPGTRLTVT.

This clonotype was seen more than once but under ten times. This chain joins TRBV5-1 and TRBJ2-7, with a weak D call TRBD1 (7 bases). The germline V gene encodes CDR1 SGHRS and CDR2 YFSETQ. This CDR3 contains 16 residues. Trimming removed 0 bases at V and 2 bases at J, with 15 bases between. The chain's CDR3 is CASSLESTGRTYEQYF. The DNA for the CDR3 is TGCGCCAGCAGCTTGGAGTCGACAGGGAGGACCTACGAGCAGTACTTC.